The 28 T cell receptor beta chains in this list originate from one sample, sequenced in a study of low-dose radiotherapy and immunotherapy resistance in tumors. Both TCRalpha and TCRbeta chains were reverse transcribed with V-gene-specific primers. Amplification of TCRs used a constant-region primer and V-primer adapter for around 19 PCR cycles. From the reads, TCRdb called clonotypes with MiXCR, one entry per CDR3 protein. Here the sample spans over 7,500 distinct CDR3 sequences, around 63% being singletons. The origin of the receptors is a human donor with advanced metastatic prostate, ovarian, gallbladder or colorectal cancer (not recorded which). This table probably holds off-target reads from a library built for another chain.

Details on this clonotype: At one end the junction does not follow the germline gene, possibly because of a read error. The chain joins TRBV19 to TRBJ1-5; TRBD1 might be the D (5 bases). This CDR3 comprises 14 residues. Looked up from germline, CDR1 is LNHDA and CDR2 is SQIVND (reference sequence). CDR3 residues: CASSIVGVNQLQHF. CDR3 bases: TGTGCCAGTAGTATAGTGGGGGTCAATCAGCTCCAGCATTTT.

J is TRBJ2-5 and V is TRBV5-1; 15 bases are a match to TRBD2. This CDR3 is built from 16 residues. The V and J ends lost 3 bases and 5 bases, in that order; junction bases with no gene match: 5. Germline V gene sequence: CDR1 SGHRS, CDR2 YFSETQ. CDR3: CASSSGLAGGVETQYF. DNA of the CDR3: TGCGCCAGCAGCTCCGGACTAGCGGGAGGGGTGGAGACCCAGTACTTC.

This clonotype was counted only a few times. V is TRBV6-4 and J is TRBJ2-2; TRBD1 matches at 9 bases. The germline V gene encodes CDR1 MRHNA and CDR2 SNTAGT. V lost 6 bases and J lost 3; bases outside the gene matches: 2. This CDR3 contains 14 residues. The CDR3 DNA reads TGTGCCAGCAGACGGACAGGGGACACCGGGGAGCTGTTTTTT. Protein sequence: CASRRTGDTGELFF.

The chain combines TRBV6-6 with TRBJ2-2; D is unresolved. Deletions cut 6 bases from V and 0 bases from J, with 8 bases between. The CDR3 contains 14 residues. In germline, CDR1 is MNHNY, CDR2 SVGAGI (reference sequence). The CDR3 coding sequence is TGTGCCAGCAGCCAGCGTCCGAACACCGGGGAGCTGTTTTTT. Its translation: CASSQRPNTGELFF.

This clonotype appeared a few times. This chain links TRBV7-8 with TRBJ1-3; TRBD1 is a possible D gene (5 bases). This CDR3 comprises 16 residues. Trimming shortened V by 4 bases and J by 4 bases, and 17 bases separated the two germline ends. Germline V gene data show CDR1 as SGHVS and CDR2 as FQNEAQ. CDR3 DNA sequence: TGTGCCAGCAGCTCCTCCCCAGGGAGCTCCGGAAACACCATATATTTT. Encoded protein: CASSSSPGSSGNTIYF.

The CDR3 DNA is TGCAGCGTTGAAGATTCGGGGGGCCGGAGGAATACGCAGTATTTT. Translated: CSVEDSGGRRNTQYF. The rearrangement joins TRBV29-1 to TRBJ2-3; D is perhaps TRBD2 (7 bases). CDR3 size: 15 residues. V dropped 0 bases and J dropped 7 bases, with 17 bases sitting between them. The germline V gene encodes CDR1 SQVTM and CDR2 ANQGSEA.

V is TRBV12-3 or TRBV12-4 and J is TRBJ2-4, with D unclear. Trimming left V 10 bases short and J 9 bases short, with 22 bases between. This CDR3 comprises 14 residues. The CDR3, as DNA: TGTGCCATAACAAAAGGCGGAGTTTCGACCATTCAGTACTTC. Translated, it gives CAITKGGVSTIQYF.

The chain couples TRBV11-3 to TRBJ2-3; D might be TRBD2 (6 bases). The CDR3 spans 14 residues. V lost 3 bases, J lost 5 bases, and 12 bases lay in between. Germline V gene sequence: CDR1 SGHNT, CDR2 YENEEA. The DNA for the CDR3 is TGTGCCAGCAGCTTGGGGGGTAGCGGAGATACGCAGTATTTT. This sequence encodes CASSLGGSGDTQYF. Using reference TRBV11-3 and TRBJ2-3 for the parts outside the CDR3, the full variable domain is EAGVVQSPRYKIIEKKQPVAFWCNPISGHNTLYWYLQNLGQGPELLIRYENEEAVDDSQLPKDRFSAERLKGVDSTLKIQPAELGDSAVYLCASSLGGSGDTQYFGPGTRLTVL.

This clonotype has only a few counts. This chain joins TRBV20-1 and TRBJ2-2; D is undetermined. V lost 0 bases and J lost 4, with 9 bases in between. The CDR3 consists of 14 residues. Per germline, CDR1 DFQATT and CDR2 SNEGSKA (reference sequence). In DNA, the CDR3 is TGCAGTGCTAGAGATTCACAGAGCACCGGGGAGCTGTTTTTT. Protein product: CSARDSQSTGELFF.

This clonotype turned up a few times. V gene TRBV5-6 combines with J gene TRBJ2-1, with D perhaps matching TRBD2 (5 bases). The CDR3 has 14 residues. Germline CDR1 and CDR2: SGHDT and YYEEEE. Trimming took 6 bases from V and 3 from J, leaving 13 bases between them. The CDR3 DNA follows: TGTGCCAGCACCTGGGCGGGTAACTACAATGAGCAGTTCTTC. Translating gives CASTWAGNYNEQFF.

This chain connects TRBV11-3 to TRBJ2-3; D not certain. There are 14 residues in the CDR3. The germline V and J ends were trimmed by 0 bases and 7 bases, with 11 bases remaining between them. The V gene's germline CDR1 is SGHNT and CDR2 YENEEA. This chain's CDR3 is CASSLDPPANTQYF. The DNA for the CDR3 is TGTGCCAGCAGCTTAGATCCGCCGGCTAATACGCAGTATTTT.

J is TRBJ1-5 and V is TRBV20-1; D might be TRBD1 (5 bases). The length of the CDR3 is 17 residues. Germline-derived CDR1 and CDR2 are DFQATT and SNEGSKA (reference sequence). The CDR3 is CSGSPPRVVFVDQPQHF. The DNA of the CDR3 is TGCAGCGGCAGCCCCCCCAGGGTGGTATTTGTGGATCAGCCCCAGCATTTT.

The rearrangement joins TRBV14 to TRBJ2-7; maybe TRBD1 (6 bases). Germline V lookup: CDR1 SGHDN, CDR2 FVKESK. Trimming shortened V by 3 bases and J by 3 bases, and 9 bases separated the two germline ends. The CDR3 loop spans 13 amino acids. CDR3 amino acids: CASSQGTNYEQYF. The CDR3 bases are TGTGCCAGCAGCCAGGGGACAAACTACGAGCAGTACTTC.

The chain employs TRBV5-4 and TRBJ2-7, with D maybe TRBD2 (5 bases). The CDR3 covers 14 residues. The germline V and J ends were trimmed by 0 bases and 3 bases, with 10 bases remaining between them. Germline-derived CDR1 and CDR2 are SGHNT and YYREEE (reference sequence). CDR3 amino acids: CASSLVPGNYEQYF. DNA for the CDR3: TGTGCCAGCAGCTTGGTCCCCGGGAACTACGAGCAGTACTTC.

Here the CDR3 reads CASRGVRAATGELFF. The CDR3 DNA reads as TGTGCCAGCAGGGGAGTCAGGGCAGCGACCGGGGAGCTGTTTTTT. This chain uses TRBV2 with TRBJ2-2, with D perhaps matching TRBD1 or TRBD2 (5 bases each). Germline CDR1 reads SNHLY; CDR2 reads FYNNEI. The CDR3 is 15 amino acids. V was trimmed by 6 bases and J by 5 bases, leaving 16 bases between them.

The V call is TRBV24-1, the J call TRBJ1-5; D gene uncertain. CDR1 and CDR2 (germline): KGHDR, SFDVKD. V lost 4 bases to trimming and J lost 0 bases, with 6 bases between them. The length of the CDR3 is 14 residues. The CDR3 nucleotides read TGTGCCACCAGTGAAGGGAATAGCAATCAGCCCCAGCATTTT. This translates into CATSEGNSNQPQHF.

In its sample, this clonotype was seen a few times. The chain recombines TRBV10-3 with TRBJ2-5; a weak D match, TRBD2 (6 bases). V shed 5 bases and J shed 4 bases, with 20 bases lying between them. The CDR3 length is 16 residues. Germline V gene sequence: CDR1 ENHRY, CDR2 SYGVKD. CDR3 protein: CAISPRDLSFPETQYF. The CDR3 nucleotides read TGTGCCATCAGTCCGCGGGACCTTTCTTTCCCAGAGACCCAGTACTTC.

CDR3 in DNA: TGCGCCAGCAGCTCTCCGGGACTAGCGGGAGCTTACAATGAGCAGTTCTTC. Protein product: CASSSPGLAGAYNEQFF. The chain carries TRBV5-1 and TRBJ2-1, with 14 bases aligning to TRBD2. With V trimmed by 3 bases and J by 4 bases, 6 bases remained unmatched. Germline assignment: CDR1 SGHRS and CDR2 YFSETQ. CDR3 length: 17 residues.

V usage is TRBV29-1 and J usage is TRBJ1-1, with a weak D call TRBD1 (6 bases). The V end was cut by 6 bases, the J end by 2 bases, with 13 bases between. The CDR3 sequence is 13 residues long. The V gene's germline CDR1 is SQVTM and CDR2 ANQGSEA. The CDR3 reads CSVDQGSNTEAFF. In nucleotides, the CDR3 is TGCAGCGTGGACCAGGGGTCTAACACTGAAGCTTTCTTT.

V gene TRBV2 combines with J gene TRBJ2-5, with a tentative D call TRBD2 (6 bases). Per the germline V gene, CDR1 is SNHLY and CDR2 is FYNNEI. The CDR3 covers 14 residues. Trimming shortened V by 8 bases and J by 5 bases, and 18 bases separated the two germline ends. For the CDR3, the DNA is TGTGCCAGCCAGCCCGTTCGGGCGGGGGAGACCCAGTACTTC. Its protein is CASQPVRAGETQYF.

This clonotype was seen only a few times. This rearrangement joins TRBV28 to TRBJ2-1; tentative D call: TRBD2 (5 bases). The CDR3 covers 13 residues. V was clipped by 8 bases and J by 10 bases, with 18 bases between them. Germline V gives CDR1 MDHEN, CDR2 SYDVKM. CDR3 sequence reads: CASSILVIGEQFF. The CDR3 bases are TGTGCCAGCTCTATACTAGTCATTGGCGAGCAGTTCTTC.

This clonotype was found a few times. The rearrangement joins TRBV6-1 to TRBJ2-3; 14 bases fit TRBD2. This CDR3 spans 19 amino acids. The V segment lost 5 bases and the J segment 5 bases; nucleotides outside the gene matches: 15. Germline lookup yields CDR1 MNHNS and CDR2 SASEGT. This CDR3 is CASSSHTKGTSGGGDTQYF. The CDR3 DNA reads TGTGCCAGCAGTTCACACACCAAGGGGACTAGCGGGGGAGGAGATACGCAGTATTTT.

A few counts support this clonotype. This chain uses TRBV3-1 with TRBJ1-3; D gene ambiguous. The CDR3 consists of 16 residues. Trimming shortened V by 4 bases and J by 0 bases, and 13 bases separated the two germline ends. CDR1 is LGHDT, CDR2 YNNKEL, per germline (reference sequence). The CDR3 protein is CASSPALGFSGNTIYF. The CDR3 bases are TGTGCCAGCAGCCCTGCCCTGGGCTTCTCTGGAAACACCATATATTTT.

The chain uses TRBV6-2 or TRBV6-3 and TRBJ2-1, with D unclear. The CDR3 runs to 11 residues. V was trimmed by 7 bases and J by 13 bases, leaving 14 bases between them. CDR1 is MNHEY and CDR2 is SVGEGT in the germline V gene. CDR3 sequence (DNA): TGTGCCAGCAACCAGAAAGGGCCACAGTTCTTC. Its translation is CASNQKGPQFF.

This chain uses TRBV6-6 with TRBJ2-7, with D tentatively TRBD1 or TRBD2 (7 bases each). Per germline, CDR1 MNHNY and CDR2 SVGAGI (reference sequence). The germline V and J ends were trimmed by 0 bases and 6 bases, with 18 bases remaining between them. The CDR3 contains 16 residues. CDR3: CASSYSEYGRGGEQYF. The CDR3, as DNA: TGTGCCAGCAGTTACTCCGAATACGGCAGGGGGGGCGAGCAGTACTTC.

The chain employs TRBV20-1 and TRBJ2-1, with TRBD2 matching 8 bases. Germline V gives CDR1 DFQATT, CDR2 SNEGSKA (reference sequence). There are 15 residues in the CDR3. J lost 2 bases, V lost 6 bases, and 9 bases had no gene match. The CDR3 DNA sequence: TGCAGTGCCCCTCAGCGGGAGCCCCCCTACAATGAGCAGTTCTTC. Residues: CSAPQREPPYNEQFF.

The chain carries TRBV19 and TRBJ2-5; no reliable D call. The CDR3 has 13 residues. V lost 5 bases and J 4 bases, leaving 11 bases between the germline ends. Germline V gives CDR1 LNHDA, CDR2 SQIVND (reference sequence). The CDR3 DNA reads as TGTGCCAGTAGTCGTCTGATCGGAGAGACCCAGTACTTC. Encoded protein: CASSRLIGETQYF.

This chain connects TRBV19 to TRBJ2-1, with D hard to call. The CDR3 loop spans 15 amino acids. Germline CDR1 and CDR2: LNHDA and SQIVND (reference sequence). The V end was cut by 8 bases, the J end by 8 bases, with 22 bases between. CDR3 coding DNA: TGTGCCAGTCCGCCCCGCCTGGGGTTTATGGATGAGCAGTTCTTC. This gives the protein CASPPRLGFMDEQFF.